Below, 9 T cell receptor beta chains from the same sample are listed, as sequenced in a study of blood T cell repertoires in COVID-19. Sequencing used immunoSEQ multiplex PCR; TCRdb keeps in-frame clones, though not all of them. The sample carries 320,000 or so clones, less than 90% recorded once. Sequencing was performed on PBMCs or T cells enriched from blood (not recorded which). The receptor source for this set is a woman under 40 who had recovered from COVID-19.

The chain has TRBV19 and TRBJ1-4; 10 bases align to TRBD1. The CDR3 length is 14 residues. Germline trimming cut 6 bases from V and 3 bases from J; bases unmatched to any gene: 1. The germline gives CDR1 LNHDA, CDR2 SQIVND (reference sequence). CDR3 in amino acids: CASSGQGANEKLFF. CDR3 coding DNA: TGTGCCAGTAGCGGACAGGGGGCTAATGAAAAACTGTTTTTT.

V and J are TRBV19 and TRBJ1-5, with 7 bases that match TRBD1. From germline, CDR1 is LNHDA and CDR2 SQIVND (reference sequence). V lost 5 bases to trimming and J lost 5 bases; unmatched junction nucleotides: 6. The CDR3 totals 14 residues. The CDR3 protein is CASSVGQVHQPQHF. The CDR3 coding sequence is TGTGCCAGTAGTGTCGGACAGGTACATCAGCCCCAGCATTTT.

This clone was picked up a small number of times. The V call is TRBV3-1 (or the pseudogene TRBV3-2), the J call TRBJ2-7, with 8 bases fitting TRBD1. Germline loops: CDR1 LGHDT, CDR2 YNNKEL (reference sequence). J lost 5 bases, V lost 1 base, and 4 bases had no gene match. The CDR3 has 14 residues. The CDR3 DNA reads as TGTGCCAGCAGCCAAGGACAGGGGATGCACGAGCAGTACTTC. This gives the protein CASSQGQGMHEQYF.

The rearrangement uses TRBV11-2 and TRBJ2-1; 10 bases are a match to TRBD1. Germline values: CDR1 SGHAT, CDR2 FQNNGV. The CDR3 is made up of 15 amino acids. V trimming: 4 bases; J trimming: 7 bases; junction bases outside the gene matches: 7. The CDR3 region is CASSSTWGQGNEQFF. CDR3 DNA sequence: TGTGCCAGCAGCTCCACCTGGGGACAGGGGAATGAGCAGTTCTTC.

This rearrangement joins TRBV4-3 to TRBJ2-7; 7 nucleotides line up with TRBD2. The CDR3 consists of 14 residues. Unmatched junction bases numbered 5, after V lost 1 base and J lost 5 bases. The germline gives CDR1 LGHNA, CDR2 YSLEER. In DNA, the CDR3 is TGCGCCAGCAGCCAAGGGGAGGGGCGCCACGAGCAGTACTTC. Protein sequence: CASSQGEGRHEQYF.

The chain carries TRBV29-1 and TRBJ2-7, with 7 nucleotides matching TRBD1. The germline CDR1 and CDR2 sequences are SQVTM and ANQGSEA. This CDR3 has 13 amino acids. Trimming took 5 bases from V and 5 from J; bases not matched to a gene: 9. CDR3 protein: CSVLTGKFDEQYF. In DNA form, the CDR3 reads TGCAGCGTTCTGACAGGGAAGTTCGACGAGCAGTACTTC.

V gene TRBV12-3 or TRBV12-4 combines with J gene TRBJ2-1, with D possibly being TRBD1 (5 bases). The CDR3 consists of 13 residues. The V end was cut by 6 bases, the J end by 5 bases, with 11 bases between. CDR3 nucleotide sequence: TGTGCCAGCAGCGGACAAATAAACAATGAGCAGTTCTTC. This codes for CASSGQINNEQFF.

This chain uses TRBV2 with TRBJ2-3; weak D call: TRBD2 (7 bases). The ends were cut back, 5 bases at V and 5 bases at J, with 17 bases in the middle. Germline CDR1 and CDR2: SNHLY and FYNNEI. CDR3 length: 15 amino acids. The chain's CDR3 is CASSPIGGAGDTQYF. The CDR3 coding sequence is TGTGCCAGCAGTCCGATAGGGGGGGCAGGAGATACGCAGTATTTT.

The rearrangement joins TRBV15 to TRBJ2-7; perhaps TRBD2 as D (6 bases). This CDR3 comprises 14 residues. Per germline, CDR1 LNHNV and CDR2 YYDKDF (reference sequence). V was trimmed by 3 bases and J by 3 bases, leaving 12 bases between them. The CDR3 loop reads CATSSTLTSYEQYF. In DNA form, the CDR3 reads TGTGCCACCAGCAGCACACTGACTAGCTACGAGCAGTACTTC. Using reference TRBV15 and TRBJ2-7 for the parts outside the CDR3, the full variable domain is DAMVIQNPRYQVTQFGKPVTLSCSQTLNHNVMYWYQQKSSQAPKLLFHYYDKDFNNEADTPDNFQSRRPNTSFCFLDIRSPGLGDTAMYLCATSSTLTSYEQYFGPGTRLTVT.